The clone carrying this T cell receptor (beta chain) was counted a few times. Its antigen is currently unknown. A junction end diverges from the germline sequence, so it may reflect a read error. Cells sorted as Tregs were CD4+, CD25+ and CD127-/low. After constant-region reverse-primer amplification, full-length variable regions underwent semi-nested PCR with Nested Universal Primer A. TCRdb re-called the 5' RACE reads with MiXCR, one entry per CDR3 protein. Of 34,000 or so distinct CDR3 sequences listed, 25% to 30% were seen once; the top ten hold around 2.3%. CDR1 MDHEN and CDR2 SYDVKM come from the germline V gene. This CDR3 spans 18 amino acids. Points from the study as a whole: Whole repertoires were not studied in the larger cohort, only one V-J beta rearrangement. Tumor memory CD4+ T cell TCR gene usage was found to cluster with blood and lymph node memory CD4+ cells and with lymph node naive CD4+ cells.

The sequenced material came from tumor-infiltrating Tregs sorted from the breast tumor. V is TRBV28 and J is TRBJ2-7, with 11 nucleotides matching TRBD2. The receptor was derived from a female donor with breast cancer. The CDR3 loop is CASSLSGSGLADSYKQYF. CDR3 DNA: TGTGCCAGCAGTTTATCCGGATCGGGACTAGCGGACTCCTACAAGCAGTACTTC.